This is a list of T cell receptor beta chains from one sample in a study of spatial heterogeneity in lung cancer. A single record per CDR3 protein comes from TCRdb applying MiXCR to the 5' RACE reads. There are over 15,000 distinct CDR3 sequences in the sample; less than 9.5% occur only once, and roughly 20% lies in the top ten. The material sequenced was PBMCs, taken at follow-up. These receptors were collected from a male donor with early-stage non-small cell lung cancer. CDR3s include the opening cysteine and the closing phenylalanine or tryptophan. A D gene is named only where the DNA matches it firmly. The listing skips clone size in some rows; elsewhere it reads once, few, many or a size class.

V: TRBV30
D: .
size: many
J: TRBJ1-5
CDR3: CAWSVDAGINQPQHF
DNA: TGTGCCTGGAGTGTAGACGCAGGGATCAATCAGCCCCAGCATTTT

V: TRBV10-3
D: .
size: .
J: TRBJ2-7
CDR3: CAISRNDYEQYF
DNA: TGTGCCATCAGCCGAAACGACTACGAGCAGTACTTC

V: TRBV4-3
D: .
size: many
J: TRBJ2-7
CDR3: CASSRGLIYEQYF
DNA: TGCGCCAGCAGCCGGGGACTGATTTACGAGCAGTACTTC

V: TRBV18
D: TRBD1
size: few
J: TRBJ2-7
CDR3: CASSSNLPGQGTYEQYF
DNA: TGTGCCAGCTCATCCAATCTACCGGGACAGGGAACCTACGAGCAGTACTTC

V: TRBV7-2
D: .
size: few
J: TRBJ2-7
CDR3: CASSLGSWVGEQYF
DNA: TGTGCCAGCAGCTTAGGTTCTTGGGTTGGCGAGCAGTACTTC

V: TRBV11-3
D: .
size: many
J: TRBJ2-5
CDR3: CASSLDQKETQYF
DNA: TGTGCCAGCAGCTTAGATCAGAAAGAGACCCAGTACTTC

V: TRBV7-2
D: .
size: .
J: TRBJ2-3
CDR3: CASSSTENLTDTQYF
DNA: TGTGCCAGCAGCTCCACGGAAAACCTTACAGATACGCAGTATTTT

V: TRBV2
D: TRBD2
size: many
J: TRBJ2-1
CDR3: CASSTTSGGAEQFF
DNA: TGTGCCAGCAGTACGACTAGCGGGGGGGCGGAGCAGTTCTTC

V: TRBV11-3
D: .
size: medium-sized
J: TRBJ2-6
CDR3: CASSPSPGANVLTF
DNA: TGTGCCAGCAGCCCGAGTCCTGGGGCCAACGTCCTGACTTTC

V: TRBV20-1
D: .
size: .
J: TRBJ2-1
CDR3: CSARNRETIKNEQFF
DNA: TGCAGTGCTAGAAATCGCGAGACAATAAAGAATGAGCAGTTCTTC

V: TRBV20-1
D: .
size: many
J: TRBJ1-2
CDR3: CSAPSQNYGYTF
DNA: TGCAGTGCCCCGTCGCAGAACTATGGCTACACCTTC

V: TRBV7-2
D: TRBD1
size: .
J: TRBJ1-5
CDR3: CASSLGLSRQGDQPQHF
DNA: TGTGCCAGCAGCTTAGGACTTAGTCGACAGGGCGATCAGCCCCAGCATTTT

V: TRBV3-1
D: TRBD1
size: many
J: TRBJ2-3
CDR3: CASSRGTASTDTQYF
DNA: TGTGCCAGCAGCCGAGGGACAGCATCCACAGATACGCAGTATTTT

V: TRBV7-7
D: TRBD2
size: .
J: TRBJ2-7
CDR3: CASSLERGTYEQYF
DNA: TGTGCCAGCAGCTTAGAGCGGGGGACCTACGAGCAGTACTTC

V: TRBV7-9
D: .
size: many
J: TRBJ1-2
CDR3: CASSLAGRQSNYGYTF
DNA: TGTGCCAGCAGCTTAGCGGGTAGACAATCTAACTATGGCTACACCTTC

V: TRBV20-1
D: .
size: few
J: TRBJ2-1
CDR3: CSARDRGDNEQFF
DNA: TGCAGTGCTAGAGACAGGGGTGACAATGAGCAGTTCTTC

V: TRBV6-1
D: TRBD1
size: many
J: TRBJ1-5
CDR3: CATLDRGRPGPQHF
DNA: TGTGCCACCTTGGACAGGGGGCGCCCCGGGCCCCAGCATTTT

V: TRBV18
D: TRBD1
size: many
J: TRBJ2-7
CDR3: CASSPGQGSVSEQYF
DNA: TGTGCCAGCTCGCCCGGACAGGGTTCAGTGTCCGAGCAGTACTTC

V: TRBV24-1
D: TRBD2
size: .
J: TRBJ2-2
CDR3: CATRLADTGELFF
DNA: TGTGCCACTAGACTAGCGGACACCGGGGAGCTGTTTTTT

V: TRBV20-1
D: TRBD1
size: few
J: TRBJ1-1
CDR3: CSAREGPRGEAFF
DNA: TGCAGTGCTAGGGAGGGTCCCAGGGGGGAAGCTTTCTTT

V: TRBV2
D: TRBD2
size: many
J: TRBJ2-1
CDR3: CASMGLAGGPWFF
DNA: TGTGCCAGCATGGGACTAGCGGGGGGCCCTTGGTTCTTC

V: TRBV28
D: TRBD2
size: .
J: TRBJ2-7
CDR3: CASSISGSVNEQYF
DNA: TGTGCCAGCAGTATTAGCGGGAGTGTGAACGAGCAGTACTTC

V: TRBV20-1
D: .
size: many
J: TRBJ2-1
CDR3: CSAAAVLGGIGNEQFF
DNA: TGCAGTGCTGCAGCGGTTCTTGGGGGGATTGGGAATGAGCAGTTCTTC

V: TRBV30
D: TRBD1
size: medium-sized
J: TRBJ1-6
CDR3: CAWGGQRNSPLHF
DNA: TGTGCCTGGGGGGGACAGCGGAATTCACCCCTCCACTTT

V: TRBV20-1
D: .
size: many
J: TRBJ2-7
CDR3: CSARVETGSYEQYF
DNA: TGCAGTGCTAGGGTGGAGACCGGGTCCTACGAGCAGTACTTC

V: TRBV19
D: TRBD2
size: many
J: TRBJ2-3
CDR3: CASSLGLADTDTQYF
DNA: TGTGCCAGTAGCCTAGGACTAGCGGACACAGATACGCAGTATTTT

V: TRBV29-1
D: .
size: many
J: TRBJ1-5
CDR3: CSVALGAYNQPQHF
DNA: TGCAGCGTAGCCCTGGGGGCCTACAATCAGCCCCAGCATTTT

V: TRBV29-1
D: .
size: many
J: TRBJ1-2
CDR3: CSVPLEAGTYGYTF
DNA: TGCAGCGTTCCCCTCGAGGCGGGTACCTATGGCTACACCTTC

V: TRBV6-4
D: .
size: many
J: TRBJ2-6
CDR3: CASSPRQGHISGANVLTF
DNA: TGTGCCAGCAGCCCCCGGCAGGGGCATATCTCTGGGGCCAACGTCCTGACTTTC

V: TRBV29-1
D: .
size: many
J: TRBJ2-2
CDR3: CSVDTGGAATGELFF
DNA: TGCAGCGTTGATACGGGGGGCGCCGCCACCGGGGAGCTGTTTTTT

V: TRBV2
D: .
size: many
J: TRBJ1-5
CDR3: CASSVLQKPQHF
DNA: TGTGCCAGCAGTGTTTTACAAAAGCCCCAGCATTTT

V: TRBV7-9
D: .
size: many
J: TRBJ2-1
CDR3: CASSLIIDEQFF
DNA: TGTGCCAGCAGCTTAATCATCGATGAGCAGTTCTTC

V: TRBV23-1
D: TRBD1
size: many
J: TRBJ1-2
CDR3: CASSHKTGPYGYTF
DNA: TGCGCCAGCAGTCATAAGACAGGGCCCTATGGCTACACCTTC

V: TRBV11-2
D: TRBD1
size: once
J: TRBJ1-1
CDR3: CASNIRGGLNNEAFF
DNA: TGTGCCAGCAACATCAGGGGGGGTTTGAACAATGAAGCTTTCTTT

V: TRBV28
D: .
size: many
J: TRBJ2-2
CDR3: CAGQNSNTGELFF
DNA: TGTGCCGGCCAAAACTCGAACACCGGGGAGCTGTTTTTT

V: TRBV6-5
D: .
size: many
J: TRBJ2-2
CDR3: CATTETNTGELFF
DNA: TGTGCCACGACAGAGACGAACACCGGGGAGCTGTTTTTT

V: TRBV28
D: TRBD2
size: many
J: TRBJ2-2
CDR3: CASSGGTSGRQKLFF
DNA: TGTGCCAGCAGTGGCGGGACTAGCGGGAGACAGAAGCTGTTTTTT

V: TRBV4-1
D: .
size: many
J: TRBJ1-6
CDR3: CASSQEGGLHNSPLHF
DNA: TGCGCCAGCAGCCAAGAGGGGGGGCTTCATAATTCACCCCTCCACTTT

V: TRBV20-1
D: TRBD1
size: few
J: TRBJ1-5
CDR3: CSASQGVYQPQHF
DNA: TGCAGTGCCTCCCAGGGGGTGTATCAGCCCCAGCATTTT

V: TRBV15
D: .
size: few
J: TRBJ2-7
CDR3: CATSSAATYEQYF
DNA: TGTGCCACCAGCAGCGCGGCGACCTACGAGCAGTACTTC

V: TRBV4-1
D: .
size: many
J: TRBJ2-1
CDR3: CASSLIGGGNEQFF
DNA: TGCGCCAGCAGCCTCATTGGTGGGGGCAATGAGCAGTTCTTC

V: TRBV30
D: TRBD1
size: many
J: TRBJ1-4
CDR3: CAWSPLDRGGEKLFF
DNA: TGTGCCTGGAGTCCCCTGGACAGGGGTGGGGAAAAACTGTTTTTT

V: TRBV7-8
D: TRBD1
size: many
J: TRBJ1-4
CDR3: CASSIRGGVEKLFF
DNA: TGTGCCAGCAGCATCAGGGGGGGTGTTGAAAAACTGTTTTTT

V: TRBV4-3
D: .
size: .
J: TRBJ2-4
CDR3: CASSQVAQGAKNFQYF
DNA: TGCGCCAGCAGCCAAGTGGCCCAGGGAGCCAAAAACTTTCAGTACTTC

V: TRBV4-1
D: .
size: few
J: TRBJ2-3
CDR3: CASSQVVADTQYF
DNA: TGCGCCAGCAGCCAAGTGGTGGCCGATACGCAGTATTTT

V: TRBV29-1
D: .
size: .
J: TRBJ1-1
CDR3: CSAGTRNTEAFF
DNA: TGCAGCGCCGGGACACGTAACACTGAAGCTTTCTTT

V: TRBV13
D: TRBD1
size: few
J: TRBJ2-7
CDR3: CASRLQGAGGYEQYF
DNA: TGTGCCAGCAGATTACAGGGGGCGGGCGGCTACGAGCAGTACTTC

V: TRBV5-1
D: TRBD1
size: few
J: TRBJ1-4
CDR3: CASSGTGKKLFF
DNA: TGCGCCAGCAGCGGGACAGGGAAAAAACTGTTTTTT

V: TRBV5-1
D: TRBD2
size: many
J: TRBJ2-3
CDR3: CASSGLAETDTQYF
DNA: TGCGCCAGCTCGGGGCTAGCGGAGACAGATACGCAGTATTTT

V: TRBV29-1
D: .
size: many
J: TRBJ2-7
CDR3: CSVVVAGTYEQYF
DNA: TGCAGCGTTGTGGTAGCTGGGACCTACGAGCAGTACTTC

V: TRBV4-1
D: TRBD2
size: .
J: TRBJ2-5
CDR3: CASSQGPRTSGGETQYF
DNA: TGCGCCAGCAGCCAAGGTCCGAGAACTAGCGGGGGTGAGACCCAGTACTTC

V: TRBV6-6
D: .
size: few
J: TRBJ1-1
CDR3: CASRATGTMNTEAFF
DNA: TGTGCCAGCAGGGCTACCGGGACAATGAACACTGAAGCTTTCTTT

V: TRBV4-1
D: TRBD1
size: .
J: TRBJ2-5
CDR3: CASRRQGPRETQYF
DNA: TGCGCCAGCAGGAGACAGGGGCCGCGGGAGACCCAGTACTTC

V: TRBV20-1
D: .
size: many
J: TRBJ2-3
CDR3: CSARGPNTDTQYF
DNA: TGCAGTGCTAGAGGGCCGAACACAGATACGCAGTATTTT

V: TRBV6-5
D: .
size: many
J: TRBJ2-7
CDR3: CASSSTYEQYF
DNA: TGTGCCAGCAGTTCAACCTACGAGCAGTACTTC